Presented here are 24 T cell receptor beta chains from one specimen sequenced in a study of T cells after yellow fever vaccination. TCRdb independently ran MiXCR on the 5' RACE reads; one entry per CDR3 protein. Of about 630,000 distinct CDR3 sequences detected, 9% to 15% appear once; the ten largest clones hold under 15%. The sequences come from PBMCs, collected on the day of the yellow fever booster vaccination. The receptors originated from a man in his thirties or forties who received the YFV17D yellow fever vaccine.

The gene calls are TRBV6-5 and TRBJ1-5; D is perhaps TRBD1 (6 bases). Trimming shortened V by 6 bases and J by 8 bases, and 11 bases separated the two germline ends. The CDR3 is made up of 12 amino acids. Germline V CDR1 and CDR2: MNHEY, SVGAGI. The CDR3 loop is CASRTGLEPQHF. In DNA, the CDR3 is TGTGCCAGCAGAACAGGGTTGGAGCCCCAGCATTTT.

The sample holds many counts of this clonotype. J is TRBJ1-1 and V is TRBV5-1; tentatively, D is TRBD1 (6 bases). Germline-derived CDR1 and CDR2 are SGHRS and YFSETQ. CDR3 length equals 14 residues. V dropped 2 bases and J dropped 0 bases, with 8 bases sitting between them. The CDR3 here is CASSLRGLNTEAFF. In nucleotides, the CDR3 is TGCGCCAGCAGCTTAAGGGGGTTGAACACTGAAGCTTTCTTT.

The genes are TRBV11-2 and TRBJ1-3; possibly TRBD1 for D (5 bases). This CDR3 region has 15 residues. Germline values: CDR1 SGHAT, CDR2 FQNNGV. The ends were cut back, 6 bases at V and 0 bases at J, with 12 bases in the middle. The CDR3 loop is CASSWGSGSGNTIYF. The CDR3 nucleotides read TGTGCCAGCAGTTGGGGGAGCGGCTCTGGAAACACCATATATTTT. The whole variable domain, remainder taken from reference TRBV11-2 and TRBJ1-3, is EAGVAQSPRYKIIEKRQSVAFWCNPISGHATLYWYQQILGQGPKLLIQFQNNGVVDDSQLPKDRFSAERLKGVDSTLKIQPAKLEDSAVYLCASSWGSGSGNTIYFGEGSWLTVV.

The rearrangement joins TRBV10-3 to TRBJ2-7, with 8 bases lining up with TRBD1. CDR3 length equals 16 residues. The ends lost 6 bases at V and 1 base at J; junction bases unmatched: 11. Germline CDR1 reads ENHRY; CDR2 reads SYGVKD. DNA for the CDR3: TGTGCCATCAGACAAGACAGGGGTGCACTATCCTACGAGCAGTACTTC. It encodes CAIRQDRGALSYEQYF.

This clonotype was seen only a few times. The rearrangement links TRBV11-2 to TRBJ2-2, with TRBD2 matching 8 bases. This CDR3 region has 15 residues. CDR1 SGHAT and CDR2 FQNNGV come from the germline V gene. J lost 5 bases, V lost 3 bases, and 5 bases had no gene match. The CDR3: CASSFRREVTGELFF. CDR3 sequence (DNA): TGTGCCAGCAGCTTCCGGCGGGAGGTTACCGGGGAGCTGTTTTTT. Full variable domain (rest looked up from reference TRBV11-2 and TRBJ2-2): EAGVAQSPRYKIIEKRQSVAFWCNPISGHATLYWYQQILGQGPKLLIQFQNNGVVDDSQLPKDRFSAERLKGVDSTLKIQPAKLEDSAVYLCASSFRREVTGELFFGEGSRLTVL.

This clonotype showed up just a few times. V and J are TRBV29-1 and TRBJ2-3; 8 bases map to TRBD2. CDR1 SQVTM and CDR2 ANQGSEA come from the germline V gene. This CDR3 region has 15 residues. Germline trimming cut 8 bases from V and 3 bases from J; bases unmatched to any gene: 13. CDR3 amino acids: CSLPAAGGPTDTQYF. The DNA for the CDR3 is TGCAGCCTGCCGGCGGCGGGAGGCCCGACAGATACGCAGTATTTT.

The rearrangement joins TRBV5-1 to TRBJ2-5, with 10 bases matching TRBD2. This CDR3 spans 15 amino acids. Germline trimming cut 4 bases from V and 5 bases from J; bases unmatched to any gene: 8. The V gene's germline CDR1 is SGHRS and CDR2 YFSETQ. CDR3 in DNA: TGCGCCAGCAGCCTTACTAGCGGGAATGGTGAGACCCAGTACTTC. It codes for CASSLTSGNGETQYF.

This clonotype was counted between two and nine times. The gene calls are TRBV5-1 and TRBJ2-7; TRBD1 matches 7 bases. CDR3 length: 14 amino acids. Germline CDR1 reads SGHRS; CDR2 reads YFSETQ. With 4 bases clipped from V and 0 bases from J, the junction kept 4 bases outside the gene matches. In DNA, the CDR3 is TGCGCCAGCAGCCCGGGACAGCTCTCCTACGAGCAGTACTTC. This encodes CASSPGQLSYEQYF. The full variable domain, in which reference TRBV5-1 and TRBJ2-7 provide the parts outside the CDR3, is KAGVTQTPRYLIKTRGQQVTLSCSPISGHRSVSWYQQTPGQGLQFLFEYFSETQRNKGNFPGRFSGRQFSNSRSEMNVSTLELGDSALYLCASSPGQLSYEQYFGPGTRLTVT.

The J gene is TRBJ2-7, the V gene TRBV20-1; D might be TRBD1 or TRBD2, each matching 5 bases. Germline lookup yields CDR1 DFQATT and CDR2 SNEGSKA (reference sequence). The CDR3 has 14 amino acids. Between the trimmed V and J ends, which lost 7 bases and 2 bases, there was a span of 18 bases. For the CDR3, the DNA is TGCAGTGGGCAGGCCGGGGCCCAAGCCTACGAGCAGTACTTC. Protein product: CSGQAGAQAYEQYF.

The chain employs TRBV21-1 and TRBJ1-6; the table's D call, TRBD1, was not checked against the DNA. TRBV21-1 is flagged as a pseudogene. The CDR3 runs to 16 residues. The DNA of the CDR3 is TGTGCCAGCAGACTGGGGGACGGTTTGTATAATTCACCCCTCCACTTT. It yields the protein CASRLGDGLYNSPLHF.

This clonotype was seen at least ten times. The V and J genes are TRBV11-3 and TRBJ2-7; D might be TRBD1 (5 bases). From germline, CDR1 is SGHNT and CDR2 YENEEA. This CDR3 has 12 residues. The V end was cut by 2 bases, the J end by 6 bases, with 8 bases between. The CDR3 is CASSLWGSEQYF. DNA of the CDR3: TGTGCCAGCAGCTTATGGGGCAGCGAGCAGTACTTC.

There are a few counts of this clonotype. CDR3 coding DNA: TGTGCCTGGACGGGACAGGGAGACTATGGCTACACCTTC. Its protein product is CAWTGQGDYGYTF. The chain uses TRBV30 and TRBJ1-2; 9 bases fit TRBD1. The germline gives CDR1 GTSNPN, CDR2 SVGIG (reference sequence). The V segment lost 4 bases and the J segment 3 bases; nucleotides outside the gene matches: 3. This CDR3 is built from 13 residues.

A few counts support this clonotype. The chain recombines TRBV28 with TRBJ1-1, with D possibly TRBD1 on 5 matching bases. Trimming removed 6 bases from V and 5 bases from J, with 19 bases in between. CDR3 length equals 15 residues. In germline, CDR1 is MDHEN, CDR2 SYDVKM. CDR3 DNA: TGTGCCAGCAGCCTGACAGCCCCAGCCAATACTGAAGCTTTCTTT. Translation gives CASSLTAPANTEAFF.

This clonotype was observed a few times. This sequence joins TRBV27 and TRBJ2-1, with 13 positions matching TRBD2. The CDR3 totals 16 residues. J gave up 9 bases and V 5 bases, and 10 bases lay outside the gene matches. Germline-derived CDR1 and CDR2 are MNHEY and SMNVEV (reference sequence). CDR3 in amino acids: CASSPVGTSGTSEQFF. The CDR3 nucleotides are TGTGCCAGCAGTCCTGTAGGGACTAGCGGGACGAGTGAGCAGTTCTTC.

The gene calls are TRBV7-2 and TRBJ2-7; the D gene could be TRBD1 or TRBD2 (5 bases each). V lost 5 bases and J 9 bases, leaving 17 bases between the germline ends. The CDR3 consists of 13 residues. The germline V gene has CDR1 SGHTA and CDR2 FQGNSA. DNA for the CDR3: TGTGCCAGCAGCCTCGGGGCACCGCCAGGGCAGTACTTC. This codes for CASSLGAPPGQYF. The entire variable domain, with the rest obtained from reference TRBV7-2 and TRBJ2-7, is as follows: GAGVSQSPSNKVTEKGKDVELRCDPISGHTALYWYRQSLGQGLEFLIYFQGNSAPDKSGLPSDRFSAERTGGSVSTLTIQRTQQEDSAVYLCASSLGAPPGQYFGPGTRLTVT.

The genes are TRBV29-1 and TRBJ1-1; tentatively, D is TRBD1 (6 bases). The CDR3 is made up of 14 amino acids. The germline V gene encodes CDR1 SQVTM and CDR2 ANQGSEA. Trimming took 4 bases from V and 1 from J, leaving 13 bases between them. DNA for the CDR3: TGCAGCGTTGGGGCGTACAGGGCGAACACTGAAGCTTTCTTT. This sequence encodes CSVGAYRANTEAFF.

The chain carries TRBV6-2 or TRBV6-3 and TRBJ2-1; TRBD2 agrees at 9 bases. Germline V gene lookup returns CDR1 MNHEY and CDR2 SVGEGT. J gave up 6 bases and V 7 bases, and 10 bases lay outside the gene matches. This CDR3 has 15 amino acids. DNA for the CDR3: TGTGCCAGCACCACCCCCGGGACTAGCCTCAATGAGCAGTTCTTC. Residues: CASTTPGTSLNEQFF.

The chain couples TRBV5-6 to TRBJ1-2; the match to TRBD1 covers 9 bases. This CDR3 region has 13 residues. J was trimmed by 8 bases and V by 3 bases; bases with no gene match: 5. Germline lookup yields CDR1 SGHDT and CDR2 YYEEEE. CDR3 amino acids: CASSSTGGGGYTF. The DNA for the CDR3 is TGTGCCAGCAGCTCCACAGGGGGCGGGGGCTACACCTTC.

This chain links TRBV10-3 with TRBJ2-5, with D perhaps matching TRBD1 (6 bases). The V and J ends lost 10 bases and 4 bases respectively, with 10 bases between them. Per the germline V gene, CDR1 is ENHRY and CDR2 is SYGVKD. The CDR3 is 11 amino acids. CDR3 bases: TGTGCCACGAGAGGGGGAGAGACCCAGTACTTC. Its translation is CATRGGETQYF.

The rearrangement uses TRBV7-6 and TRBJ2-5; possibly TRBD2 for D (5 bases). This CDR3 is built from 16 residues. Germline V CDR1 and CDR2: SGHVS, FNYEAQ. The V end was cut by 5 bases, the J end by 5 bases, with 21 bases between. CDR3 sequence: CASSPHTGRTGETQYF. DNA of the CDR3: TGTGCCAGCAGCCCCCATACCGGTAGAACGGGGGAGACCCAGTACTTC.

This chain uses TRBV18 with TRBJ2-5, with 7 nucleotides matching TRBD2. V was pared by 4 bases and J by 5 bases, with 7 bases of the junction left unmatched. The CDR3 covers 14 residues. CDR1 and CDR2 from the germline V gene are KGHSH and LQKENI. The CDR3 protein is CASSRSGKTETQYF. CDR3 DNA: TGTGCCAGCTCACGAAGCGGGAAGACGGAGACCCAGTACTTC.

This clonotype was counted a few times. The chain employs TRBV7-2 and TRBJ2-1; D call uncertain. Germline CDR1 and CDR2: SGHTA and FQGNSA. Trimming cost V 5 bases and J 7 bases, with 12 bases left between them. The CDR3 has 13 residues. The CDR3 DNA sequence: TGTGCCAGCAGCACAGTGGTAACGAATGAGCAGTTCTTC. This sequence encodes CASSTVVTNEQFF.

This chain links TRBV10-3 with TRBJ1-1, with TRBD1 as a possible D gene (6 bases). There are 13 residues in the CDR3. The germline CDR1 and CDR2 sequences are ENHRY and SYGVKD. The CDR3 protein is CANSGAMDTEAFF. In nucleotides, the CDR3 is TGTGCTAACTCAGGGGCCATGGACACTGAAGCTTTCTTT.

This clonotype appeared a few times. CDR3 DNA: TGTGCCAGCAGTTTGTTGACGGGACAGGGCTCCTACGAGCAGTACTTC. Protein product: CASSLLTGQGSYEQYF. V is TRBV5-4 and J is TRBJ2-7, with TRBD1 matching 9 bases. Germline lookup yields CDR1 SGHNT and CDR2 YYREEE (reference sequence). J gave up 0 bases and V 5 bases, and 9 bases lay outside the gene matches. The CDR3 is 16 amino acids.